This T cell receptor beta chain derives from a study of Ad26.COV2.S vaccination and SARS-CoV-2 variants. Study summary: The authors gave Ad26.COV2.S intramuscularly, either once or twice 56 days apart. Study outcomes and limitations: Vaccinated individuals (as opposed to placebo recipients) had higher spike-specific TCR breadth. Substantial response breadth was reportedly seen for spike-specific CD8+ and CD4+ T cells after vaccination.

Measured with immunoSEQ multiplex PCR; TCRdb has only the in-frame clones, and not every one. The profile shows about 350,000 clones, roughly 81% of them singletons. Sample treatment: about 20 received Ad26.COV2.S at low or high dose, single or two shots; roughly 5 received placebo; per-sample allocation not given. Day 63 following the first vaccine or placebo injection was when the samples were taken. SARS-CoV-2 spike from the Wuhan strain was encoded by the vaccine, an Ad26 vector. In this sample, this clone turned up a few times. Its target is not known. Trimming cost V 3 bases and J 3 bases, with 17 bases left between them. This CDR3 has 16 amino acids. The germline CDR1 and CDR2 sequences are LGHDT and YNNKEL (reference sequence).

This receptor was taken from a person aged 18-65 years who received the Ad26.COV2.S COVID-19 vaccine or a placebo. The rearrangement joins TRBV3-1 (or the pseudogene TRBV3-2) to TRBJ1-2; D gene uncertain. This sample comprised peripheral blood, obtained in a trial of Ad26.COV2.S vaccine versus placebo. CDR3 bases: TGTGCCAGCAGCCAGGGTGGAGAGGGCCTTGACTATGGCTACACCTTC. Residues: CASSQGGEGLDYGYTF.